This TCR beta chain derives from a study of T cells in Graves' hyperthyroidism and ophthalmopathy. TCR beta CDR3 region amplification was performed from RNA transcripts. With the HTBI primer set, the TCR CDR3 went through a first round of RT-PCR. TCRdb processed the multiplex PCR reads anew with MiXCR; each CDR3 protein has one entry. The table lists 450,000 to 650,000 distinct CDR3 sequences, over 12% of them singletons. This clonotype was counted only a few times. Its specificity is unknown. V lost 4 bases, J lost 5 bases, and 13 bases stayed unmatched. Germline CDR1 SGDLS, CDR2 YYNGEE. CDR3 length equals 16 residues. Study-level points and caveats: Clonotypes that were expanded in thyroid above 0.001 mostly appeared in blood too.

This sequence joins TRBV9 and TRBJ2-7; 9 nucleotides match TRBD2. Sequenced: blood. The sequence came from a woman between 18 and 29 years old with Graves' ophthalmopathy. The CDR3 spells CASSSGTSLIDDEQYF. DNA for the CDR3: TGTGCCAGCAGCTCCGGGACTAGCTTAATTGACGACGAGCAGTACTTC.